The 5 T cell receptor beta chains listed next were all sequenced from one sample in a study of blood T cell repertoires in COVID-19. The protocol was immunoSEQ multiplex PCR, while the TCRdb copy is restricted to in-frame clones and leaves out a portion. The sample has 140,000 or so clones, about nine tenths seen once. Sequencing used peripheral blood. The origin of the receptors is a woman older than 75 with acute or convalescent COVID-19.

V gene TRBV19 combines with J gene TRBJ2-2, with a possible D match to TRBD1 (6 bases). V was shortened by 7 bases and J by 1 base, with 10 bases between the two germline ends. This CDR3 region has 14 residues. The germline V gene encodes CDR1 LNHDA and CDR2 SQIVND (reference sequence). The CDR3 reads CASTSTGNTGELFF. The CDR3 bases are TGTGCCAGTACCTCGACAGGGAACACCGGGGAGCTGTTTTTT. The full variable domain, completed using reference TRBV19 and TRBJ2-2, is DGGITQSPKYLFRKEGQNVTLSCEQNLNHDAMYWYRQDPGQGLRLIYYSQIVNDFQKGDIAEGYSVSREKKESFPLTVTSAQKNPTAFYLCASTSTGNTGELFFGEGSRLTVL.

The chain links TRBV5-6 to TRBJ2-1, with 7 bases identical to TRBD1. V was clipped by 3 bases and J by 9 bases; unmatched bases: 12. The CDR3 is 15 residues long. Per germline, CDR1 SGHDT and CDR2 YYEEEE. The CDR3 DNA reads TGTGCCAGCAGCTCCAGACAGGGCTATGGTTTTGAGCAGTTCTTC. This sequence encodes CASSSRQGYGFEQFF.

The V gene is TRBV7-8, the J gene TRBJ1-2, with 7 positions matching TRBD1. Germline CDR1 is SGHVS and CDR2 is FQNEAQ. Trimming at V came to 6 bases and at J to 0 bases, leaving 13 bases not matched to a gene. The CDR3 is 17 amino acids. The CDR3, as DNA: TGTGCCAGCAGTCCCTTACAGGGGTCTCTGGCTAACTATGGCTACACCTTC. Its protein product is CASSPLQGSLANYGYTF.

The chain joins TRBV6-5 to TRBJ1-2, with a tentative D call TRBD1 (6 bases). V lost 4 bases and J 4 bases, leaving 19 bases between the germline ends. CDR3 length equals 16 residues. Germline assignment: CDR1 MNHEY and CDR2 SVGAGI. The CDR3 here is CASSWGLQGLTYGYTF. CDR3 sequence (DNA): TGTGCCAGCAGTTGGGGGTTACAGGGCTTAACCTATGGCTACACCTTC.

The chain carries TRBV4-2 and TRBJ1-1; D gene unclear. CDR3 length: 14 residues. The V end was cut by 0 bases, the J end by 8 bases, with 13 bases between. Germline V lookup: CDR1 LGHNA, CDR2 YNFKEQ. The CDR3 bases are TGTGCCAGCAGCCAAGAGAACAGAGGGAAGGAAGCTTTCTTT. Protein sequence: CASSQENRGKEAFF.